The 29 T cell receptor beta chains presented below share a single source sample, sequenced in a study of graft-versus-host responses after intestinal transplantation. Clones were sequenced by immunoSEQ multiplex PCR, and TCRdb holds only the in-frame ones, with some missing. The sample yields around 71,000 clones, over 85% seen once. The specimen comprised bone marrow, sampled around 720 days after intestinal transplantation. These receptors all stem from a human patient who received an intestinal transplant, so some T cells may come from the graft donor.

This clone has only one observation. The J gene is TRBJ2-6, the V gene TRBV9; D unclear. The CDR3 length is 17 residues. CDR1 SGDLS and CDR2 YYNGEE come from the germline V gene. With 6 bases removed from V and 2 bases from J, the gap between germline ends came to 18 bases. CDR3 sequence: CASTLQGTGAGANVLTF. The CDR3 coding sequence is TGTGCCAGCACCCTCCAAGGTACTGGGGCTGGGGCCAACGTCCTGACTTTC.

This chain joins TRBV27 and TRBJ2-3; TRBD2 agrees at 7 bases. The germline V gene has CDR1 MNHEY and CDR2 SMNVEV (reference sequence). The CDR3 consists of 14 residues. Trimming took 4 bases from V and 5 from J; bases not matched to a gene: 6. This CDR3 is CASSSLAAQDTQYF. DNA for the CDR3: TGTGCCAGCAGTTCCCTAGCGGCCCAAGATACGCAGTATTTT.

The chain employs TRBV30 and TRBJ2-2; 7 bases are a match to TRBD2. V shed 3 bases and J 6 bases; nucleotides not matched to a gene: 7. This CDR3 is built from 14 residues. Germline V gene sequence: CDR1 GTSNPN, CDR2 SVGIG (reference sequence). CDR3 sequence (DNA): TGTGCCTGGAGATATCCTAGCGGTTCCGGGGAGCTGTTTTTT. This gives the protein CAWRYPSGSGELFF.

This clone has more than one count but fewer than ten. The chain links TRBV18 to TRBJ1-1, with TRBD1 matching 7 bases. The CDR3 has 14 residues. CDR1 and CDR2 (germline): KGHSH, LQKENI. V was pared by 2 bases and J by 3 bases, with 3 bases of the junction left unmatched. In DNA form, the CDR3 reads TGTGCCAGCTCACCATCAGGGGGATACACTGAAGCTTTCTTT. Its translation is CASSPSGGYTEAFF.

The chain joins TRBV7-9 to TRBJ2-3, with 9 bases lining up with TRBD2. The CDR3 loop spans 16 amino acids. The germline V gene has CDR1 SEHNR and CDR2 FQNEAQ (reference sequence). The V gene end was trimmed by 3 bases and the J gene end by 0 bases; junction bases not matched to a gene: 4. This CDR3 is CASSFASGASTDTQYF. The CDR3 DNA sequence: TGTGCCAGCAGCTTCGCTAGCGGGGCCAGCACAGATACGCAGTATTTT. Full variable domain (missing parts from reference TRBV7-9 and TRBJ2-3): DTGVSQNPRHKITKRGQNVTFRCDPISEHNRLYWYRQTLGQGPEFLTYFQNEAQLEKSRLLSDRFSAERPKGSFSTLEIQRTEQGDSAMYLCASSFASGASTDTQYFGPGTRLTVL.

The chain has TRBV29-1 and TRBJ2-7; D is possibly TRBD2 (7 bases). This CDR3 is built from 17 residues. V gave up 4 bases and J gave up 4 bases, with 26 bases separating them. CDR1 SQVTM and CDR2 ANQGSEA come from the germline V gene. The CDR3 reads CSVGRFGGQPQFYEQYF. The CDR3 DNA sequence: TGCAGCGTTGGGAGGTTCGGGGGGCAGCCCCAATTTTACGAGCAGTACTTC.

The chain is built from TRBV5-1 and TRBJ2-1; TRBD1 aligns across 7 bases. CDR3 size: 16 residues. Germline V gene lookup returns CDR1 SGHRS and CDR2 YFSETQ. The junction had 7 bases not matched to a gene; V was cut back by 0 bases and J by 4 bases. CDR3 residues: CASSLGDSLVYNEQFF. As DNA, the CDR3 is TGCGCCAGCAGCTTGGGGGACAGCTTAGTTTACAATGAGCAGTTCTTC. The variable domain in full, completed from reference TRBV5-1 and TRBJ2-1, reads KAGVTQTPRYLIKTRGQQVTLSCSPISGHRSVSWYQQTPGQGLQFLFEYFSETQRNKGNFPGRFSGRQFSNSRSEMNVSTLELGDSALYLCASSLGDSLVYNEQFFGPGTRLTVL.

V gene TRBV7-9 combines with J gene TRBJ2-3, with D tentatively TRBD2 (6 bases). This CDR3 has 16 residues. Germline V gene lookup returns CDR1 SEHNR and CDR2 FQNEAQ (reference sequence). V lost 4 bases to trimming and J lost 4 bases, with 18 bases between them. CDR3 amino acids: CASSSRRRGWSDTQYF. The CDR3 DNA is TGTGCCAGCAGCTCGCGACGTCGGGGGTGGTCAGATACGCAGTATTTT.

CDR3 sequence reads: CATSTDAGRKETQYF. In DNA form, the CDR3 reads TGTGCCACCTCGACGGACGCCGGACGAAAAGAGACCCAGTACTTC. The V gene is TRBV28, the J gene TRBJ2-5; D unclear. CDR1 and CDR2 (germline): MDHEN, SYDVKM. The CDR3 is 15 residues long. The ends were cut back, 10 bases at V and 3 bases at J, with 21 bases in the middle. Drawing the rest from reference TRBV28 and TRBJ2-5, the complete variable domain is DVKVTQSSRYLVKRTGEKVFLECVQDMDHENMFWYRQDPGLGLRLIYFSYDVKMKEKGDIPEGYSVSREKKERFSLILESASTNQTSMYLCATSTDAGRKETQYFGPGTRLLVL.

This clone was seen just once. The gene calls are TRBV29-1 and TRBJ2-7; D may be TRBD1 (6 bases). V was shortened by 7 bases and J by 5 bases, with 24 bases between the two germline ends. Germline assignment: CDR1 SQVTM and CDR2 ANQGSEA. The CDR3 runs 15 residues. In DNA, the CDR3 is TGCAGCGCAACACCTCCGGCAGGGGCGCTTAACGAGCAGTACTTC. This sequence encodes CSATPPAGALNEQYF.

The genes are TRBV7-9 and TRBJ1-4; 11 nucleotides match TRBD1. Germline trimming cut 5 bases from V and 5 bases from J; bases unmatched to any gene: 4. There are 15 residues in the CDR3. The germline V gene encodes CDR1 SEHNR and CDR2 FQNEAQ (reference sequence). DNA for the CDR3: TGTGCCAGCAGCCCAGGGACAGGGGGGAATGAAAAACTGTTTTTT. Its translation: CASSPGTGGNEKLFF.

The chain employs TRBV6-5 and TRBJ1-5; weak D call: TRBD1 (5 bases). V lost 5 bases to trimming and J lost 7 bases, with 15 bases between them. This CDR3 spans 14 amino acids. Germline V gives CDR1 MNHEY, CDR2 SVGAGI. The CDR3 is CASSQRGGGQPQHF. Here the CDR3 DNA reads TGTGCCAGCAGTCAAAGGGGTGGGGGGCAGCCCCAGCATTTT.

The rearrangement joins TRBV6-6 to TRBJ2-7, with 8 bases that match TRBD2. Trimming at V came to 6 bases and at J to 3 bases, leaving 4 bases not matched to a gene. The CDR3 extends over 13 amino acids. Germline loops: CDR1 MNHNY, CDR2 SVGAGI (reference sequence). CDR3 region: CASRPTSGYEQYF. The CDR3 DNA is TGTGCCAGCAGACCAACTAGCGGCTACGAGCAGTACTTC.

The chain couples TRBV11-2 to TRBJ2-1; no clear D gene. There are 12 residues in the CDR3. Between the trimmed V and J ends, which lost 5 bases and 8 bases, there was a span of 10 bases. CDR1 is SGHAT, CDR2 FQNNGV, per germline. CDR3 bases: TGTGCCAGCAGCCCTCAAGGCCATGAGCAGTTCTTC. It encodes CASSPQGHEQFF.

The chain employs TRBV7-9 and TRBJ2-2; D unresolved. Germline assignment: CDR1 SEHNR and CDR2 FQNEAQ (reference sequence). V lost 6 bases to trimming and J lost 0 bases, with 2 bases between them. CDR3 length: 12 amino acids. The CDR3 bases are TGTGCCAGCAGGCCGAACACCGGGGAGCTGTTTTTT. Its protein is CASRPNTGELFF.

The chain has TRBV6-5 and TRBJ2-2, with D perhaps being TRBD1 or TRBD2 (5 bases each). The CDR3 is 16 residues long. Per the germline V gene, CDR1 is MNHEY and CDR2 is SVGAGI. The V end lost 0 bases, the J end lost 5 bases, and 13 bases lay between the germline ends. Here the CDR3 DNA reads TGTGCCAGCAGTTACTCGAGGGGATCAACTACCGGGGAGCTGTTTTTT. As protein: CASSYSRGSTTGELFF.

This rearrangement joins TRBV5-1 to TRBJ2-1; D is possibly TRBD2 (5 bases). Germline lookup yields CDR1 SGHRS and CDR2 YFSETQ. Trimming took off 0 bases at V and 7 bases at J, with 8 bases between the two ends. The CDR3 is 13 amino acids. The CDR3 region is CASSLAGRNEQFF. The CDR3 DNA reads TGCGCCAGCAGCTTGGCGGGGAGAAATGAGCAGTTCTTC.

This chain connects TRBV21-1 to TRBJ1-2. TRBV21-1 is a pseudogene segment. This CDR3 comprises 15 residues. The CDR3, as DNA: TGTGCCAGCAGGGCCCGGCAACGCACAAACTATGGCTACACCTTC. This gives the protein CASRARQRTNYGYTF.

V usage is TRBV15 and J usage is TRBJ2-6; no definite D call. Trimming shortened V by 0 bases and J by 3 bases, and 3 bases separated the two germline ends. The CDR3 runs 14 residues. Germline V lookup: CDR1 LNHNV, CDR2 YYDKDF (reference sequence). CDR3 nucleotides: TGTGCCACCAGCAGAGATCTTGGGGCCAACGTCCTGACTTTC. The encoded protein is CATSRDLGANVLTF.

The V call is TRBV6-5, the J call TRBJ2-1; possibly TRBD1 for D (6 bases). The V and J ends lost 2 bases and 9 bases respectively, with 11 bases between them. The germline V gene encodes CDR1 MNHEY and CDR2 SVGAGI. CDR3 length equals 13 residues. The CDR3 DNA reads as TGTGCCAGCAGTTACGGCGAAGGGGGTGAGCAGTTCTTC. It yields the protein CASSYGEGGEQFF.

This clone was counted between two and nine times. The genes are TRBV10-2 and TRBJ2-2, with TRBD2 identical over 14 bases. CDR1 and CDR2 from the germline V gene are WSHSY and SAAADI. V gave up 6 bases and J gave up 4 bases; unmatched junction bases: 4. The CDR3 has 16 residues. CDR3 nucleotides: TGCGCCAGCAGGGGACTAGCGGGAGCGCGCACCGGGGAGCTGTTTTTT. This translates into CASRGLAGARTGELFF.

This sequence joins TRBV7-9 and TRBJ1-2; D ambiguous. The V gene's germline CDR1 is SEHNR and CDR2 FQNEAQ (reference sequence). This CDR3 comprises 14 residues. V lost 3 bases and J 2 bases, leaving 10 bases between the germline ends. CDR3: CASSFMDPNYGYTF. Written as DNA, the CDR3 is TGTGCCAGCAGCTTCATGGACCCAAACTATGGCTACACCTTC.

The rearrangement joins TRBV11-2 to TRBJ2-7; TRBD2 matches at 12 bases. The germline gives CDR1 SGHAT, CDR2 FQNNGV. This CDR3 contains 16 residues. Trimming removed 7 bases from V and 2 bases from J; junction bases left unmatched: 9. The CDR3 region is CASTLAGGRKPYEQYF. The CDR3 DNA follows: TGTGCCAGCACCCTAGCGGGAGGGAGGAAGCCCTACGAGCAGTACTTC. Together with reference TRBV11-2 and TRBJ2-7, the CDR3 gives the full variable domain: EAGVAQSPRYKIIEKRQSVAFWCNPISGHATLYWYQQILGQGPKLLIQFQNNGVVDDSQLPKDRFSAERLKGVDSTLKIQPAKLEDSAVYLCASTLAGGRKPYEQYFGPGTRLTVT.

This clone was recorded only once. V and J are TRBV6-5 and TRBJ2-2; maybe TRBD1 (6 bases). Trimming removed 6 bases from V and 0 bases from J, with 8 bases in between. The CDR3 length is 14 residues. Germline lookup yields CDR1 MNHEY and CDR2 SVGAGI. CDR3 in amino acids: CASRQGSNTGELFF. CDR3 DNA sequence: TGTGCCAGCAGACAGGGTTCGAACACCGGGGAGCTGTTTTTT.

The chain carries TRBV5-4 and TRBJ2-4; a weak D match, TRBD2 (6 bases). Per the germline V gene, CDR1 is SGHNT and CDR2 is YYREEE (reference sequence). V gave up 4 bases and J gave up 3 bases, with 17 bases separating them. The CDR3 has 16 residues. DNA of the CDR3: TGTGCCAGCAGCCCTAAGTCTGGGGGGAACAAAAACATTCAGTACTTC. This sequence encodes CASSPKSGGNKNIQYF.

This clone was found once. This chain connects TRBV19 to TRBJ2-5; D remains unclear. The CDR3 is 11 amino acids. V lost 3 bases and J 6 bases, leaving 5 bases between the germline ends. Germline V gene data show CDR1 as LNHDA and CDR2 as SQIVND (reference sequence). This chain's CDR3 is CASSMRQTQYF. The CDR3 DNA reads as TGTGCCAGTAGTATGAGGCAGACCCAGTACTTC.

V and J are TRBV6-5 and TRBJ1-3; D remains ambiguous. Germline values: CDR1 MNHEY, CDR2 SVGAGI. The CDR3 has 15 amino acids. Trimming shortened V by 0 bases and J by 2 bases, and 8 bases separated the two germline ends. CDR3 nucleotides: TGTGCCAGCAGTTACTCTGCAGGACCTGGAAACACCATATATTTT. This gives the protein CASSYSAGPGNTIYF.

CDR3 sequence: CASSGDLQETQYF. DNA of the CDR3: TGTGCCAGCAGCGGGGACCTGCAAGAGACCCAGTACTTC. The rearrangement joins TRBV7-3 to TRBJ2-5; perhaps D is TRBD1 or TRBD2 (5 bases each). This CDR3 spans 13 amino acids. In germline, CDR1 is SGHTA, CDR2 FQGTGA. V was cut by 5 bases and J by 2 bases, with 9 bases left in between.

This chain joins TRBV4-2 and TRBJ2-1, with D perhaps TRBD2 (5 bases). Germline loops: CDR1 LGHNA, CDR2 YNFKEQ. This CDR3 spans 17 amino acids. Trimming cost V 1 base and J 7 bases, with 20 bases left between them. Written as DNA, the CDR3 is TGTGCCAGCAGCCAAGGGGTCCTAGCCCCCCCGGGGAATGAGCAGTTCTTC. Translated: CASSQGVLAPPGNEQFF.